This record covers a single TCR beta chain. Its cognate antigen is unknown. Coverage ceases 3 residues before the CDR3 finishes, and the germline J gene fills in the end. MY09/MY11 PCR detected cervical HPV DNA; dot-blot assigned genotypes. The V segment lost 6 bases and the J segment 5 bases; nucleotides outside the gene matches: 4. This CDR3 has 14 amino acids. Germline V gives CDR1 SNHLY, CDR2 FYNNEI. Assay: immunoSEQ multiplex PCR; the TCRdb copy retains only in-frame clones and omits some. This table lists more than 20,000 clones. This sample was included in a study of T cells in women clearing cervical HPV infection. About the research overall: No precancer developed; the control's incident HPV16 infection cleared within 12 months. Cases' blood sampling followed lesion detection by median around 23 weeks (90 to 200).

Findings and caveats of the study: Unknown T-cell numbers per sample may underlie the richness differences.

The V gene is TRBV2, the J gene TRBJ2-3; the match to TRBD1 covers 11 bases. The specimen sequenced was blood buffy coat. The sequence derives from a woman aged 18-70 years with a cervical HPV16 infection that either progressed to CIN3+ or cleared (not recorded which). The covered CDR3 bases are TGTGCCAGCAGGTGGACAGGGGGCCAAGATACG. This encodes CASRWTGGQDT. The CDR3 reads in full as CASRWTGGQDTQYF.